A selection of T cell receptor beta chains follows, all from one sample in a study of metastatic and nonmetastatic thyroid tumors. TCRdb ran MiXCR on the PCR reads. The sample shows around 4,500 clones, roughly 35% of them seen only once. Sequencing was done on a sample of adjacent normal tissue. The source is a male donor with papillary thyroid cancer or a benign thyroid nodule (not recorded which). Some clones in this sample may be carry-over from other donors' samples. The CDR3 runs from the conserved cysteine through the conserved F or W. A D gene is named only where the DNA matches it firmly. Clone size is not always given. Where it is, it says once, few, many or a class for expanded clones.

v_call	j_call	d_call	clone_size	cdr3_aa	cdr3_nt
TRBV27	TRBJ1-1	.	few	CASSYLDGEAFF	TGTGCCAGCAGTTACCTCGACGGTGAAGCTTTCTTT
TRBV10-3	TRBJ1-2	TRBD1	many	CATSEGTGGLYGYTF	TGTGCCACCAGTGAGGGGACAGGGGGCCTTTATGGCTACACCTTC
TRBV7-9	TRBJ1-2	.	few	CASSSATGLDTF	TGTGCCAGCAGCTCCGCCACAGGGTTGGACACCTTC
TRBV30	TRBJ1-3	.	.	CAWSYVRTAVAISGNTIYF	TGTGCCTGGAGTTACGTTAGGACAGCGGTCGCCATCTCTGGAAACACCATATATTTT
TRBV2	TRBJ1-5	.	.	CASSEEGVEGVYSNQPQHF	TGTGCCAGCAGTGAAGAAGGGGTGGAAGGCGTGTATAGCAATCAGCCCCAGCATTTT
TRBV20-1	TRBJ2-1	.	.	CSAAAGNSELDEQFF	TGCAGTGCCGCGGCCGGGAATAGCGAATTGGATGAGCAGTTCTTC
TRBV27	TRBJ1-2	.	.	CASSFTVHSYGYTF	TGTGCCAGCAGTTTTACCGTCCACAGCTATGGCTACACCTTC
TRBV2	TRBJ2-7	.	few	CASSDSRLTYDQYF	TGTGCCAGCAGTGATTCCAGGCTAACCTACGATCAGTACTTC
TRBV7-9	TRBJ1-5	.	medium-sized	CASSTDNQPQHF	TGTGCCAGCAGCACCGACAATCAGCCCCAGCATTTT
TRBV27	TRBJ2-3	TRBD2	few	CASSLAGAGRSTDTQYF	TGTGCCAGCAGTTTAGCGGGAGCGGGCCGAAGCACAGATACGCAGTATTTT
TRBV19	TRBJ1-1	.	few	CASSPGRGSGNTEAFF	TGTGCCAGTAGCCCAGGGAGGGGGAGTGGGAACACTGAAGCTTTCTTT
TRBV19	TRBJ1-2	.	few	CASSIAHLYGYTF	TGTGCCAGTAGTATAGCCCATCTTTATGGCTACACCTTC
TRBV5-1	TRBJ2-1	.	once	CASSFGGVGERLGNEQFF	TGCGCCAGCAGCTTTGGAGGTGTAGGGGAAAGGTTGGGTAATGAGCAGTTCTTC
TRBV20-1	TRBJ2-3	TRBD2	.	CSAGSGSGTDTQYF	TGCAGTGCTGGTAGCGGGAGTGGCACAGATACGCAGTATTTT
TRBV12-3/TRBV12-4	TRBJ2-7	.	few	CASSRTGYEQYF	TGTGCCAGCAGTCGGACTGGCTACGAGCAGTACTTC
TRBV5-1	TRBJ2-3	TRBD2	.	CASSLLPAGGTDTQYF	TGCGCCAGCAGCTTGCTCCCAGCGGGAGGCACAGATACGCAGTATTTT
TRBV3-1	TRBJ1-1	TRBD1	.	CASRGTDLNTEAFF	TGTGCCAGCAGAGGGACAGATTTGAACACTGAAGCTTTCTTT
TRBV20-1	TRBJ2-7	.	.	CSARHGPPYEQYF	TGCAGTGCTAGACATGGACCTCCCTACGAGCAGTACTTC
TRBV30	TRBJ1-6	.	.	CAWSWGRSPLHF	TGTGCCTGGAGTTGGGGGAGGTCACCCCTCCACTTT
TRBV28	TRBJ2-7	TRBD2	.	CASTTSGGEQYF	TGTGCCAGCACCACTTCGGGGGGCGAGCAGTACTTC
TRBV6-1	TRBJ1-5	.	.	CASSEEGKGPQHF	TGTGCCAGCAGTGAAGAGGGGAAGGGGCCCCAGCATTTT
TRBV7-2	TRBJ2-5	.	few	CASSLAGETQYF	TGTGCCAGCAGCTTAGCTGGTGAGACCCAGTACTTC
TRBV12-3/TRBV12-4	TRBJ2-1	TRBD2	.	CASRLAGGDEQFF	TGTGCCAGCAGACTAGCGGGAGGTGATGAGCAGTTCTTC
TRBV28	TRBJ1-1	.	few	CASRGGWAEAFF	TGTGCCAGCCGGGGCGGGTGGGCTGAAGCTTTCTTT
TRBV10-2	TRBJ1-1	.	medium-sized	CASSTGLEAFF	TGCGCCAGCAGCACAGGGTTAGAAGCTTTCTTT
TRBV6-2/TRBV6-3	TRBJ2-3	TRBD2	.	CASTPLGRGAPGRQYF	TGTGCCAGCACCCCTCTGGGGCGGGGGGCCCCGGGGAGACAGTATTTT
TRBV7-8	TRBJ2-7	.	.	CASSSEGVSNEQYF	TGTGCCAGCAGCTCGGAGGGGGTCTCGAACGAGCAGTACTTC
TRBV6-1	TRBJ2-5	TRBD1	few	CASSEAGTGQETQYF	TGTGCCAGCAGTGAAGCCGGGACAGGACAAGAGACCCAGTACTTC
TRBV5-5	TRBJ2-2	TRBD2	few	CASSFGGGNTGELFF	TGTGCCAGCAGCTTCGGGGGGGGTAACACCGGGGAGCTGTTTTTT
TRBV20-1	TRBJ1-1	.	few	CSASVRAPHTEAFF	TGCAGTGCTAGTGTCAGGGCCCCCCACACTGAAGCTTTCTTT
TRBV6-1	TRBJ2-3	.	once	CASIDRFGIGTDTQYF	TGTGCCAGTATCGACCGGTTTGGGATCGGCACAGATACGCAGTATTTT
TRBV20-1	TRBJ1-5	TRBD1	.	CSASTTGYSNQPQHF	TGCAGTGCTAGTACGACAGGGTATAGCAATCAGCCCCAGCATTTT
TRBV5-5	TRBJ2-7	TRBD1	few	CASSLAVGTGYEQYF	TGTGCCAGCAGCTTGGCCGTGGGGACAGGCTACGAGCAGTACTTC
TRBV10-2	TRBJ1-6	.	few	CASSESPDSPLHF	TGCGCCAGCAGTGAGTCCCCAGATTCACCCCTCCACTTT
TRBV2	TRBJ1-5	.	.	CASKQSRGGKQPQHF	TGTGCCAGCAAGCAGTCCCGGGGGGGCAAGCAGCCCCAGCATTTT
TRBV5-4	TRBJ2-3	TRBD2	.	CASSFGGASLTDTQYF	TGTGCCAGCAGCTTCGGGGGGGCGAGTCTCACAGATACGCAGTATTTT
TRBV6-1	TRBJ1-1	.	.	CASRRALQDNTEAFF	TGTGCCAGCAGGCGAGCCCTACAAGATAACACTGAAGCTTTCTTT
TRBV2	TRBJ2-2	.	.	CASSYTDTGELFF	TGTGCCAGCAGCTACACCGACACCGGGGAGCTGTTTTTT
TRBV20-1	TRBJ1-2	.	.	CSARDLMGGPRTYGYTF	TGCAGTGCTAGAGATCTAATGGGTGGGCCCCGTACTTATGGCTACACCTTC
TRBV28	TRBJ2-3	.	large	CASSPRGAPGRQYF	TGTGCCAGCAGTCCCCGGGGGGCCCCGGGGAGACAGTATTTT
TRBV11-2	TRBJ2-3	TRBD2	large	CASSLDSRGVDTQYF	TGTGCCAGCAGCTTAGATTCCCGGGGGGTAGATACGCAGTATTTT
TRBV6-2/TRBV6-3	TRBJ2-5	.	few	CASSYMRGAGETQYF	TGTGCCAGCAGTTATATGCGGGGCGCGGGTGAGACCCAGTACTTC
TRBV20-1	TRBJ1-6	.	.	CSARDLNNSPLHF	TGCAGTGCTAGAGATCTTAATAATTCACCCCTCCACTTT
TRBV10-1	TRBJ2-7	.	.	CDSRPLPFEQSF	TGCGACAGCAGGCCCTTACCTTTCGAGCAGTCCTTC
TRBV28	TRBJ2-7	.	.	CASSRGAGEQYF	TGTGCCAGCAGTCGAGGGGCGGGGGAGCAGTACTTC
TRBV12-3/TRBV12-4	TRBJ2-5	.	few	CASSLASSGPETQYF	TGTGCCAGCAGTTTAGCCAGTAGCGGTCCAGAGACCCAGTACTTC
TRBV28	TRBJ2-7	TRBD1	few	CASSIDFGTGARYEQYF	TGTGCCAGCAGTATAGACTTCGGGACAGGGGCGAGGTACGAGCAGTACTTC
TRBV11-1	TRBJ2-1	TRBD1	.	CASSPAVHRGVDEQFF	TGTGCCAGCAGCCCTGCGGTGCACAGGGGGGTCGATGAGCAGTTCTTC
TRBV5-1	TRBJ2-2	.	few	CASSLRSRPNTGELFF	TGCGCCAGCAGCTTGCGATCTAGACCTAACACCGGGGAGCTGTTTTTT
TRBV6-2/TRBV6-3	TRBJ2-1	.	few	CASSYSRLEQFF	TGTGCCAGCAGTTACTCCCGCCTTGAGCAGTTCTTC
TRBV29-1	TRBJ1-2	TRBD1	.	CSVEGQGVGYTF	TGCAGCGTTGAAGGGCAGGGGGTCGGCTACACCTTC